Here is one TCR beta chain with its context. This CDR3 is 15 amino acids long. Per germline, CDR1 LNHDA and CDR2 SQIVND (reference sequence). The V end was cut by 1 base, the J end by 3 bases, with 10 bases between. Source study methods: Reference gene primer amplification yielded estimated nucleated cell counts. This table comes from immunoSEQ multiplex PCR, and its TCRdb copy is limited to in-frame clones, with some not included. V and J calls and clone size are copied from that table; D and trimming were computed from the DNA. The sample records 150,000 to 160,000 clones, 80% to 90% being singletons. This sample is part of a study of blood T cell repertoires in COVID-19. Across the study: The United States, Italy and Spain were the sources of the acute and convalescent COVID-19 samples. T cells, B-cell-depleted T cells, or PBMCs supplied cDNA or gDNA.

This rearrangement joins TRBV19 to TRBJ1-3; no firm D call. The specimen was peripheral blood. The source of this sequence is a woman aged 40 to 50 with acute or convalescent COVID-19. In DNA form, the CDR3 reads TGTGCCAGTAGTATAGGCGGCAGATGTGGAAACACCATATATTTT. This sequence encodes CASSIGGRCGNTIYF. Variable domain in full (rest from reference TRBV19 and TRBJ1-3): DGGITQSPKYLFRKEGQNVTLSCEQNLNHDAMYWYRQDPGQGLRLIYYSQIVNDFQKGDIAEGYSVSREKKESFPLTVTSAQKNPTAFYLCASSIGGRCGNTIYFGEGSWLTVV.